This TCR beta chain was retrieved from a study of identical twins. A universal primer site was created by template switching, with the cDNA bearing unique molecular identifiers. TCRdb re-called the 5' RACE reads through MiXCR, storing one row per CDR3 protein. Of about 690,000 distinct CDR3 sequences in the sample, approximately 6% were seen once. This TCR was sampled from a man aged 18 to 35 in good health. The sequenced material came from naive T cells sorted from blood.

The CDR3 bases are TGCAGTGCCATGAGCAGGGGGGGCAATCAGCCCCAGCATTTT. Translation: CSAMSRGGNQPQHF. This chain uses TRBV20-1 with TRBJ1-5, with 7 positions matching TRBD1. V gave up 6 bases and J gave up 2 bases; unmatched junction bases: 7. The CDR3 extends over 14 amino acids. Germline CDR1 and CDR2: DFQATT and SNEGSKA (reference sequence).